This record covers a single T cell receptor (beta chain). Its antigen is unknown. The sample comes from a study of cytomegalovirus exposure and HLA in healthy donors. Points from the study as a whole: Information on immune exposure was restricted to one variable (CMV serostatus). A later analysis by the authors found several of the most significant clusters apparently linked to common viral pathogens.

This PCR relied on a set of 60 Vbeta primers and 13 Jbeta primers. Sequencing used immunoSEQ multiplex PCR; TCRdb keeps in-frame clones, though not all of them. The table lists over 150,000 clones, approximately 76% of them singletons. The J segment lost 6 bases and the V segment lost 5 bases, leaving 7 bases of the junction unmatched. Germline assignment: CDR1 MDHEN and CDR2 SYDVKM. This CDR3 region has 14 residues. Sequencing input: PBMCs. V is TRBV28 and J is TRBJ1-2; 9 bases line up with TRBD1. The clonotype comes from a man aged 60-69 years in good health and CMV-seronegative. The DNA of the CDR3 is TGTGCCAGCAGTCACAACAGGGGGCGGAATGGCTACACCTTC. This translates into CASSHNRGRNGYTF.